This TCR beta chain was sequenced during a study of T cell responses to AZD1222 COVID-19 vaccine. Data came from immunoSEQ multiplex PCR; TCRdb stores just in-frame clones and leaves some out. In the table there are around 140,000 clones, roughly 90% of which are singletons. This CDR3 spans 11 amino acids. V was cut by 6 bases and J by 3 bases, with 9 bases left in between. CDR1 and CDR2 (germline): DFQATT, SNEGSKA (reference sequence). This TCR came from an adult who received the AZD1222 COVID-19 vaccine. The sequenced sample was peripheral blood, obtained 28 days after the second AZD1222 dose. This chain joins TRBV20-1 and TRBJ2-7; D may be TRBD1 or TRBD2 (6 bases each). DNA for the CDR3: TGCAGTGCCGAGGGGGGCTACGAGCAGTACTTC. Amino acids: CSAEGGYEQYF.